Shown below are 3 T cell receptor beta chains from a single sample sequenced in a study of blood T cell repertoires in COVID-19. Sequencing was performed with immunoSEQ multiplex PCR; in TCRdb, only in-frame clones are kept and a portion is missing. The sample includes some 170,000 clones, roughly 82% of them seen just once. Input material: peripheral blood. Source of these receptors: a woman between 70 and 85 years old with acute or convalescent COVID-19.

The rearrangement links TRBV7-2 to TRBJ1-5, with no clear D. V lost 1 base to trimming and J lost 3 bases, with 4 bases between them. The length of the CDR3 is 13 residues. Germline V CDR1 and CDR2: SGHTA, FQGNSA. Here the CDR3 reads CASSLDFNQPQHF. In DNA, the CDR3 is TGTGCCAGCAGCTTAGACTTCAATCAGCCCCAGCATTTT.

The J gene is TRBJ2-6, the V gene TRBV19; 9 bases are shared with TRBD1. This CDR3 is 18 amino acids long. From germline, CDR1 is LNHDA and CDR2 SQIVND (reference sequence). The ends lost 5 bases at V and 0 bases at J; junction bases unmatched: 8. CDR3 residues: CASSPRTGAYSGANVLTF. In nucleotides, the CDR3 is TGTGCCAGTAGTCCACGGACAGGGGCTTACTCTGGGGCCAACGTCCTGACTTTC.

V gene TRBV3-1 (or the pseudogene TRBV3-2) combines with J gene TRBJ2-2; TRBD2 might be the D (6 bases). The germline V gene has CDR1 LGHDT and CDR2 YNNKEL (reference sequence). V dropped 3 bases and J dropped 0 bases, with 8 bases sitting between them. CDR3 length: 15 amino acids. As DNA, the CDR3 is TGTGCCAGCAGCCAGGGGAGGTCGAACACCGGGGAGCTGTTTTTT. Translation: CASSQGRSNTGELFF.